The source of this T cell receptor (beta chain) is a study of shared clonotypes between healthy human individuals (dated by TCRdb to the early 2020s). For the wider study: The cohort included three men and a couple of women between 18 and 49 years of age. To estimate repertoire size and how much clonotypes are shared between individuals, the study performed deep sequencing of blood TCR repertoires from five healthy adults. Libraries were prepared and TCR repertoires were sequenced by different laboratories using diverse techniques, in order to increase sequencing depth and limit assay-specific biases. Between about 0.8 and 8.9 billion PBMCs per donor were obtained by leukapheresis. Here is what the overall study found, with its caveats: Pairwise subsampling indicated that sequencing depth was expected to affect the degree of clonotype sharing among donors. The small number of donors limited the genetic and exposure-history diversity represented. Sampling was restricted to blood, and TCR repertoires in tissues likely differ from the TCR repertoires found in blood.

Unmatched junction bases come to 5, with V trimmed by 2 bases and J by 0 bases. The germline V gene encodes CDR1 SGHTA and CDR2 FQGNSA. The CDR3 holds 17 amino acids from the cysteine to the phenylalanine. Just the 51-base CDR3 DNA is kept, in frame starting at base 1. Only one count was recorded for this clone. Its antigen remains undetermined. No quality values exist for individual bases; no much larger clone is one base distant. Using the deep immunoSEQ assay, multiplex PCR amplified TCR CDR3 regions from genomic DNA. Extracted genomic DNA from each cell subset was distributed evenly across all wells of several immunoSEQ 96-well plates, and each plate was treated as a replicate. For unsorted PBMC, each replicate PCR was loaded with about 270 ng genomic DNA, equivalent to about 30,000 T cell genomes. Genomic DNA from unsorted PBMC was sequenced over ten immunoSEQ deep assay plates. Purified libraries were measured with a Qubit 3.0 fluorometer, size-checked on a Bioanalyzer 2100, and measured again with the KAPA Library Quantification kit. Each immunoSEQ 96-well plate was sequenced on its own single-read 150-cycle Illumina NextSeq 550 flow cell. Processing in the source paper ran as follows. Because only junctional sequences without quality scores were contained in the immunoSEQ output, filtering matching that applied to full-length reads could not be performed. To assign V/J genes and CDR3, sequences were annotated against IMGT germline references using PyIR, a Python wrapper for IgBLAST v1.9. Reads with weak V/J assignments (E-value above 1e-6), missing CDR3, stop codons, out-of-frame junctions, or ambiguous translated residues were removed. V3J clonotypes were defined as sequences sharing the same inferred V gene, J gene, and CDR3 amino acid sequence. The percentage overlap between two repertoires was calculated by dividing the number of shared unique clonotypes by the size of the smaller repertoire. RTK rarefaction, the Chao1 estimator, and Recon v2.1 estimates of unobserved clonotypes were used to assess repertoire richness. What TCRdb holds here is the immuneACCESS table cut down to in-frame rearrangements. Part of the clones is not present; checked against another copy, under half of the missing clones reflect an unresolved V gene, and the others are unexplained. Clone size and V and J calls were adopted from that table, with D and trimming inferred from the DNA. For this sample there are about 480,000 clones; almost 80% appear just once. Approximately 12% of the sample rests with the top ten.

The donors were healthy, HIV-negative adults who had no recently reported acute infections or vaccinations. Only Caucasian adults living in Nashville, Tennessee, USA were represented among the donors. For unsorted samples, 84 million or so PBMCs were counted, and genomic DNA was extracted using the QIAamp DNA Blood Mini kit. After blood collection by leukapheresis, PBMCs were isolated using Ficoll-Histopaque density gradient centrifugation and then cryopreserved in the vapor phase of liquid nitrogen. The clonotype comes from a woman in her 40s in good health. Some clones in this sample may be carry-over from other donors' samples. Specimen: PBMCs. Recombination linked TRBV7-2 to TRBJ2-2, with 8 central nucleotides matching TRBD2. The DNA sequence follows: TGTGCCAGCAGCTTAACCCGGGGACTAGCGAACACCGGGGAGCTGTTTTTT. Translated, it reads CASSLTRGLANTGELFF. With the rest looked up from the reference TRBV7-2 and TRBJ2-2 genes rather than sequenced, the full variable domain is GAGVSQSPSNKVTEKGKDVELRCDPISGHTALYWYRQSLGQGLEFLIYFQGNSAPDKSGLPSDRFSAERTGGSVSTLTIQRTQQEDSAVYLCASSLTRGLANTGELFFGEGSRLTVL.